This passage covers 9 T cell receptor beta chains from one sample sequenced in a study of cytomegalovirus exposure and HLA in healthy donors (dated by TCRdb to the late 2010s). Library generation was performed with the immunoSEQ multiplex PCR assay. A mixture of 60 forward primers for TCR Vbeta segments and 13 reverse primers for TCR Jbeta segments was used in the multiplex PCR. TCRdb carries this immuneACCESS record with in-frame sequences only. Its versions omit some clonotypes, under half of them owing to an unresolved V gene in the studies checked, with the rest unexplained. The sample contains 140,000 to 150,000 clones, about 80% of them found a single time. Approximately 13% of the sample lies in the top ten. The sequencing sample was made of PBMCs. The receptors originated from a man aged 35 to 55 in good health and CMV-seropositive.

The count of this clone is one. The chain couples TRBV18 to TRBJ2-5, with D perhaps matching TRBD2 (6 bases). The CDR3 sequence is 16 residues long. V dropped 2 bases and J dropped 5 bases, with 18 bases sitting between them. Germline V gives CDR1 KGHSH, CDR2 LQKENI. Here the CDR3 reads CASSPFGQGGEETQYF. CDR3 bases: TGTGCCAGCTCACCATTCGGGCAGGGAGGAGAGGAGACCCAGTACTTC.

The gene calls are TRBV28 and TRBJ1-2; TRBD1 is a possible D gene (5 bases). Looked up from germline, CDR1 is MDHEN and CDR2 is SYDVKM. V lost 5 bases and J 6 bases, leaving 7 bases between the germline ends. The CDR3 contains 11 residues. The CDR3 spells CASSQGDGYTF. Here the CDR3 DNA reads TGTGCCAGCAGTCAGGGCGATGGCTACACCTTC.

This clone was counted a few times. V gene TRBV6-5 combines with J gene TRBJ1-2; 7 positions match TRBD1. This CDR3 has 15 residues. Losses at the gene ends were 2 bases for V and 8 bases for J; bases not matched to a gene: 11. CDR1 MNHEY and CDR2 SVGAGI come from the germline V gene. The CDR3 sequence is CASSYRDSQAMGYTF. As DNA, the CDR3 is TGTGCCAGCAGTTACCGGGACAGCCAAGCGATGGGCTACACCTTC.

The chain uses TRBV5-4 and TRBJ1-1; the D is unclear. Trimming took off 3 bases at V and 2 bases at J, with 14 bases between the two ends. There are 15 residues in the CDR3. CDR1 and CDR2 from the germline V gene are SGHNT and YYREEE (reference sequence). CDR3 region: CASSSGYLDNTEAFF. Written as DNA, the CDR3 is TGTGCCAGCAGCTCGGGATACCTTGATAACACTGAAGCTTTCTTT.

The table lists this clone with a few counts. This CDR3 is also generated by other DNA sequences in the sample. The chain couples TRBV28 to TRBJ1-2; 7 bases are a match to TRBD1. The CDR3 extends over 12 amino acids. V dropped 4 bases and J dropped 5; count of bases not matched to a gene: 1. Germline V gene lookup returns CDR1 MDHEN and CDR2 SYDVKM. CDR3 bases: TGTGCCAGCAGTTCCAGGGGGTATGGCTACACCTTC. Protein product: CASSSRGYGYTF.

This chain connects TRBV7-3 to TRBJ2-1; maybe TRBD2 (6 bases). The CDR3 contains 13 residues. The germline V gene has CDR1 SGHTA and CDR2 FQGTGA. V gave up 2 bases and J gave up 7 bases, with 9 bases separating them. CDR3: CASSLGGANEQFF. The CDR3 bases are TGTGCCAGCAGCTTAGGAGGGGCGAATGAGCAGTTCTTC. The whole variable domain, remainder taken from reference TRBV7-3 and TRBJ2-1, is GAGVSQTPSNKVTEKGKYVELRCDPISGHTALYWYRQSLGQGPEFLIYFQGTGAADDSGLPNDRFFAVRPEGSVSTLKIQRTERGDSAVYLCASSLGGANEQFFGPGTRLTVL.

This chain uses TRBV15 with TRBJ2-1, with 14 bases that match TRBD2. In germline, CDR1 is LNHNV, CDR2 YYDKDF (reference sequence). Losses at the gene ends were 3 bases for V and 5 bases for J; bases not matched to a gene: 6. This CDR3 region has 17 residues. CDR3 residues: CATSRPGLAGVNNEQFF. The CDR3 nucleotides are TGTGCCACCAGCAGGCCGGGACTAGCGGGAGTTAACAATGAGCAGTTCTTC.

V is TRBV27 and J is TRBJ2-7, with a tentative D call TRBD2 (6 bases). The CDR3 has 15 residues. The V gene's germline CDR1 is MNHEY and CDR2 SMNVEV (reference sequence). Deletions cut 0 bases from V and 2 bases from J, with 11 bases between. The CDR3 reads CASSLSRGGAYEQYF. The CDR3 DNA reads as TGTGCCAGCAGTTTATCGCGGGGAGGCGCCTACGAGCAGTACTTC.

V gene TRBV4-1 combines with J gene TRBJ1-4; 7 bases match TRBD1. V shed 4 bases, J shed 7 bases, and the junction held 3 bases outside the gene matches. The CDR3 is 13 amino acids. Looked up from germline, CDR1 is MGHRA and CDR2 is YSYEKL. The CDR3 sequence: CASSPRDSEKLFF. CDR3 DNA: TGCGCCAGCAGCCCCCGGGACAGTGAAAAACTGTTTTTT.